One sample yielded the 29 T cell receptor beta chains listed below, sequenced in a study of blood T cell repertoires in COVID-19. Only in-frame clones appear in the TCRdb table, and some are missing; sequencing was by immunoSEQ multiplex PCR. The sample consists of roughly 97,000 clones, about 79% of them appearing once. Sequencing was carried out using peripheral blood. The receptors were sampled from a woman of 80 years or more with active or convalescent COVID-19.

The chain joins TRBV11-3 to TRBJ2-1; D uncertain. The CDR3 spans 12 residues. The V gene's germline CDR1 is SGHNT and CDR2 YENEEA. Between the trimmed V and J ends, which lost 2 bases and 10 bases, there was a span of 9 bases. The CDR3 loop is CASSLIGGEQFF. The CDR3 DNA follows: TGTGCCAGCAGCTTAATCGGCGGCGAGCAGTTCTTC.

V and J are TRBV5-6 and TRBJ1-5; 9 nucleotides match TRBD1. CDR3 length: 16 amino acids. The germline V gene encodes CDR1 SGHDT and CDR2 YYEEEE. V lost 4 bases, J lost 4 bases, and 9 bases stayed unmatched. The CDR3 protein is CASSDTGTGINQPQHF. The CDR3 DNA is TGTGCCAGCAGCGACACCGGGACAGGGATAAATCAGCCCCAGCATTTT.

This clone was seen a few times. CDR3: CASSAGPGGNEQYF. DNA of the CDR3: TGCGCCAGCAGCGCAGGGCCGGGTGGCAACGAGCAGTACTTC. The chain joins TRBV5-1 to TRBJ2-7; tentatively, D is TRBD1 (5 bases). The V end lost 4 bases, the J end lost 5 bases, and 16 bases lay between the germline ends. This CDR3 spans 14 amino acids. Germline V gives CDR1 SGHRS, CDR2 YFSETQ.

V usage is TRBV18 and J usage is TRBJ1-1, with D maybe TRBD1 (5 bases). Germline CDR1 reads KGHSH; CDR2 reads LQKENI. V was pared by 3 bases and J by 2 bases, with 10 bases between. The CDR3 length is 14 residues. The CDR3 DNA reads TGTGCCAGCTCACCGTCAGGGATTAACACTGAAGCTTTCTTT. Its protein is CASSPSGINTEAFF.

This rearrangement joins TRBV30 to TRBJ1-4; no definite D call. The CDR3 loop spans 17 amino acids. Germline loops: CDR1 GTSNPN, CDR2 SVGIG (reference sequence). Deletions cut 4 bases from V and 0 bases from J, with 18 bases between. DNA of the CDR3: TGTGCCTGGACCCGGGGAGTCATAGATGCAACTAATGAAAAACTGTTTTTT. It yields the protein CAWTRGVIDATNEKLFF.

The CDR3 is CASSLEGEASYGYTF. The CDR3 nucleotides are TGTGCCAGCAGCCTTGAAGGGGAGGCCAGCTATGGCTACACCTTC. The gene calls are TRBV5-8 and TRBJ1-2; D might be TRBD1 (5 bases). Germline V gives CDR1 SGHTS, CDR2 YDEGEE. V was cut by 4 bases and J by 4 bases, with 17 bases left in between. This CDR3 spans 15 amino acids. The variable domain in full, with the rest retrieved from reference TRBV5-8 and TRBJ1-2, is EAGVTQSPTHLIKTRGQQATLRCSPISGHTSVYWYQQALGLGLQFLLWYDEGEERNRGNFPPRFSGRQFPNYSSELNVNALELEDSALYLCASSLEGEASYGYTFGSGTRLTVV.

CDR3: CASSPQVSGGNEQFF. As DNA, the CDR3 is TGTGCCAGCAGCCCTCAAGTTAGCGGGGGGAATGAGCAGTTCTTC. The chain has TRBV11-2 and TRBJ2-1, with 10 bases lining up with TRBD2. Trimming removed 5 bases from V and 7 bases from J; junction bases left unmatched: 8. CDR3 length: 15 residues. From germline, CDR1 is SGHAT and CDR2 FQNNGV.

V gene TRBV5-6 combines with J gene TRBJ2-7; weak D call: TRBD2 (5 bases). CDR1 SGHDT and CDR2 YYEEEE come from the germline V gene. The ends were cut back, 2 bases at V and 6 bases at J, with 18 bases in the middle. The CDR3 totals 15 residues. Here the CDR3 DNA reads TGTGCCAGCAGCTTCGGGTTCGTTCTAGGAGGCGAGCAGTACTTC. Amino acids: CASSFGFVLGGEQYF. The entire variable domain, with the rest obtained from reference TRBV5-6 and TRBJ2-7, is as follows: DAGVTQSPTHLIKTRGQQVTLRCSPKSGHDTVSWYQQALGQGPQFIFQYYEEEERQRGNFPDRFSGHQFPNYSSELNVNALLLGDSALYLCASSFGFVLGGEQYFGPGTRLTVT.

V usage is TRBV27 and J usage is TRBJ1-2, with 10 bases fitting TRBD1. CDR1 is MNHEY and CDR2 is SMNVEV in the germline V gene (reference sequence). CDR3 length: 15 residues. The trim removed 2 bases at V and 8 bases at J, leaving 8 bases unmatched. For the CDR3, the DNA is TGTGCCAGCAGTTTAGGGGGACAGGGGTGGGGAGGCTACACCTTC. Amino acid sequence: CASSLGGQGWGGYTF.

The chain joins TRBV19 to TRBJ1-6; D may be TRBD1 (6 bases). The CDR3 extends over 19 amino acids. V was pared by 5 bases and J by 0 bases, with 20 bases between. The germline gives CDR1 LNHDA, CDR2 SQIVND (reference sequence). In DNA, the CDR3 is TGTGCCAGTAGTGGTGGGGGCGGGGGAAAGAGCTCCTATAATTCACCCCTCCACTTT. Translation: CASSGGGGGKSSYNSPLHF.

V usage is TRBV19 and J usage is TRBJ1-4; 11 bases map to TRBD1. V shed 6 bases and J 8 bases; nucleotides not matched to a gene: 8. Germline CDR1 LNHDA, CDR2 SQIVND (reference sequence). The CDR3 is 15 residues long. This chain's CDR3 is CASRGGQGAWEKLFF. The CDR3 nucleotides read TGTGCCAGTAGAGGAGGACAGGGGGCCTGGGAAAAACTGTTTTTT. Filled out from reference TRBV19 and TRBJ1-4, the complete variable domain reads DGGITQSPKYLFRKEGQNVTLSCEQNLNHDAMYWYRQDPGQGLRLIYYSQIVNDFQKGDIAEGYSVSREKKESFPLTVTSAQKNPTAFYLCASRGGQGAWEKLFFGSGTQLSVL.

Only one count was recorded for this clone. V and J are TRBV5-1 and TRBJ2-3; TRBD2 matches at 9 bases. This CDR3 has 16 amino acids. Germline trimming cut 0 bases from V and 6 bases from J; bases unmatched to any gene: 8. Germline assignment: CDR1 SGHRS and CDR2 YFSETQ. The CDR3 loop is CASSLELRGGYDTQYF. CDR3 DNA sequence: TGCGCCAGCAGCTTGGAGTTGCGGGGGGGCTACGATACGCAGTATTTT. Full variable domain (outside the CDR3, taken from reference TRBV5-1 and TRBJ2-3): KAGVTQTPRYLIKTRGQQVTLSCSPISGHRSVSWYQQTPGQGLQFLFEYFSETQRNKGNFPGRFSGRQFSNSRSEMNVSTLELGDSALYLCASSLELRGGYDTQYFGPGTRLTVL.

The genes are TRBV10-3 and TRBJ1-6; D is uncertain. CDR1 is ENHRY, CDR2 SYGVKD, per germline. CDR3 length: 13 residues. V lost 7 bases and J lost 3, with 7 bases in between. This CDR3 reads CAINAYYNSPLHF. The CDR3 DNA reads as TGTGCCATCAACGCCTACTATAATTCACCCCTCCACTTT.

This clone turned up a few times. The J gene is TRBJ1-5, the V gene TRBV24-1; no firm D call. This CDR3 contains 14 residues. CDR1 is KGHDR and CDR2 is SFDVKD in the germline V gene. Trimming left V 0 bases short and J 4 bases short, with 6 bases between. CDR3 sequence (DNA): TGTGCCACCAGTGATTTGTACGGTAATCAGCCCCAGCATTTT. Protein product: CATSDLYGNQPQHF.

This clone appeared a few times. The chain combines TRBV6-5 with TRBJ1-2, with D possibly being TRBD1 (6 bases). The CDR3 totals 15 residues. Germline V CDR1 and CDR2: MNHEY, SVGAGI. The V gene lost 6 bases and the J gene lost 2 bases, with 16 bases spanning the gap. Written as DNA, the CDR3 is TGTGCCAGCAGAGAGATACAGGGCTCGAACTATGGCTACACCTTC. The encoded protein is CASREIQGSNYGYTF.

V and J are TRBV7-2 and TRBJ1-1, with a possible D match to TRBD1 (5 bases). The CDR3 contains 14 residues. The V and J ends lost 2 bases and 7 bases respectively, with 14 bases between them. Per the germline V gene, CDR1 is SGHTA and CDR2 is FQGNSA. The CDR3 spells CASSLQFWGGEAFF. The CDR3 DNA follows: TGTGCCAGCAGCTTACAATTTTGGGGGGGTGAAGCTTTCTTT.

The chain joins TRBV4-1 to TRBJ2-6, with TRBD2 matching over 11 bases. Germline assignment: CDR1 MGHRA and CDR2 YSYEKL. V dropped 2 bases and J dropped 0; count of bases not matched to a gene: 6. The CDR3 has 19 amino acids. CDR3 protein: CASSQILAGGNSGANVLTF. Written as DNA, the CDR3 is TGCGCCAGCAGCCAAATCCTAGCGGGGGGCAACTCTGGGGCCAACGTCCTGACTTTC.

The chain is built from TRBV6-6 and TRBJ2-7, with 11 bases that match TRBD2. CDR3 length: 13 residues. The ends lost 6 bases at V and 5 bases at J; junction bases unmatched: 3. Per the germline V gene, CDR1 is MNHNY and CDR2 is SVGAGI (reference sequence). The CDR3 nucleotides read TGTGCCAGCAGAATGGGACTAGCGGACGAGCAGTACTTC. It specifies CASRMGLADEQYF.

The rearrangement links TRBV5-6 to TRBJ1-6; 9 positions match TRBD1. V shed 3 bases, J shed 8 bases, and the junction held 3 bases outside the gene matches. Germline V gene sequence: CDR1 SGHDT, CDR2 YYEEEE. This CDR3 contains 14 residues. CDR3 sequence (DNA): TGTGCCAGCAGCTCGGGACAGGGACATTCACCCCTCCACTTT. Residues: CASSSGQGHSPLHF.

V usage is TRBV27 and J usage is TRBJ2-3; D ambiguous. Looked up from germline, CDR1 is MNHEY and CDR2 is SMNVEV (reference sequence). V was cut by 2 bases and J by 5 bases, with 8 bases left in between. The CDR3 length is 13 residues. CDR3 in amino acids: CASSLTVVDTQYF. The DNA of the CDR3 is TGTGCCAGCAGTTTAACGGTGGTAGATACGCAGTATTTT.

V usage is TRBV4-3 and J usage is TRBJ2-5; 7 nucleotides align to TRBD1. From germline, CDR1 is LGHNA and CDR2 YSLEER. V gave up 0 bases and J gave up 5 bases; unmatched junction bases: 6. This CDR3 region has 15 residues. The CDR3 DNA sequence: TGCGCCAGCAGCCAAGATCCACAGGGGTTGGAGACCCAGTACTTC. Its translation is CASSQDPQGLETQYF.

J is TRBJ2-7 and V is TRBV7-9, with 7 bases that match TRBD1. The length of the CDR3 is 16 residues. Germline CDR1 and CDR2: SEHNR and FQNEAQ (reference sequence). After removal of 0 bases from V and 1 base from J, the junction contained 6 bases not matched to a gene. The CDR3 DNA is TGTGCCAGCAGCTTAGCGAGGGGGCTAATATCCTACGAGCAGTACTTC. The encoded protein is CASSLARGLISYEQYF.

CDR3 nucleotides: TGTGCCAGCAGCTTACTCGGGGGGCCCGATTATGGCTACACCTTC. Translation: CASSLLGGPDYGYTF. The V and J genes are TRBV7-2 and TRBJ1-2, with a possible D match to TRBD1 (6 bases). Germline values: CDR1 SGHTA, CDR2 FQGNSA. The CDR3 spans 15 residues. The V end was cut by 2 bases, the J end by 5 bases, with 15 bases between.

This clone was counted ten times or more. This chain connects TRBV4-1 to TRBJ2-5, with 7 bases identical to TRBD2. Unmatched junction bases numbered 13, after V lost 4 bases and J lost 2 bases. Per germline, CDR1 MGHRA and CDR2 YSYEKL. The CDR3 covers 17 residues. Written as DNA, the CDR3 is TGCGCCAGCAGCCTGTTTTACGGGGGGTCCCTACAAGAGACCCAGTACTTC. Amino acid sequence: CASSLFYGGSLQETQYF.

In its sample, this clone was seen a few times. The chain joins TRBV7-9 to TRBJ1-1; 9 bases align to TRBD1. In germline, CDR1 is SEHNR, CDR2 FQNEAQ (reference sequence). This CDR3 has 14 amino acids. The trim removed 5 bases at V and 5 bases at J, leaving 6 bases unmatched. The CDR3 DNA follows: TGTGCCAGCAGCCTACAGGGGGCAACGACTGAAGCTTTCTTT. Translation gives CASSLQGATTEAFF. The entire variable domain, with the rest obtained from reference TRBV7-9 and TRBJ1-1, is as follows: DTGVSQNPRHKITKRGQNVTFRCDPISEHNRLYWYRQTLGQGPEFLTYFQNEAQLEKSRLLSDRFSAERPKGSFSTLEIQRTEQGDSAMYLCASSLQGATTEAFFGQGTRLTVV.

A single count supports this clone. V usage is TRBV6-2 or TRBV6-3 and J usage is TRBJ1-2; no reliable D call. CDR1 is MNHEY and CDR2 is SVGEGT in the germline V gene. This CDR3 has 14 residues. V lost 2 bases and J 5 bases, leaving 12 bases between the germline ends. CDR3 sequence reads: CASSYRVRQYGYTF. CDR3 in DNA: TGTGCCAGCAGTTACCGTGTACGACAATATGGCTACACCTTC.

The rearrangement uses TRBV6-5 and TRBJ1-1, with 8 bases aligning to TRBD1. CDR3 length: 14 amino acids. J lost 3 bases, V lost 8 bases, and 8 bases had no gene match. Looked up from germline, CDR1 is MNHEY and CDR2 is SVGAGI. CDR3 residues: CASGAGGLDTEAFF. The DNA of the CDR3 is TGTGCCAGCGGGGCAGGGGGCTTGGACACTGAAGCTTTCTTT.

This sequence joins TRBV19 and TRBJ1-5; D not certain. The germline V and J ends were trimmed by 4 bases and 5 bases, with 18 bases remaining between them. Looked up from germline, CDR1 is LNHDA and CDR2 is SQIVND (reference sequence). This CDR3 is 16 amino acids long. CDR3 residues: CASSRVRGSLDQPQHF. The DNA of the CDR3 is TGTGCCAGTAGTAGGGTTCGAGGGTCATTGGATCAGCCCCAGCATTTT.

This chain connects TRBV24-1 to TRBJ2-3; 13 bases map to TRBD2. J was trimmed by 6 bases and V by 4 bases; bases with no gene match: 6. Looked up from germline, CDR1 is KGHDR and CDR2 is SFDVKD. The CDR3 has 16 residues. The CDR3 loop reads CATSDRTSGSKDTQYF. As DNA, the CDR3 is TGTGCCACCAGTGACCGGACTAGCGGGAGTAAGGATACGCAGTATTTT.